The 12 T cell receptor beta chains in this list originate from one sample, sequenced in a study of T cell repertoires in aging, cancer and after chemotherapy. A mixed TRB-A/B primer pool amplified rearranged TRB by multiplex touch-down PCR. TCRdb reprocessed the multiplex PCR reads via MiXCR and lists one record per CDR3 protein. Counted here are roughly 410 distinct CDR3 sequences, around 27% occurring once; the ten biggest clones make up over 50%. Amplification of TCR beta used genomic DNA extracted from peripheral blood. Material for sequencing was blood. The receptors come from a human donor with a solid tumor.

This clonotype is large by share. CDR3 loop: CASSYSIRAPYEQYF. The CDR3 region has the DNA TGTGCCAGCAGTTACTCGATCAGGGCCCCCTACGAGCAGTACTTC. The chain uses TRBV6-5 and TRBJ2-7; a possible D gene is TRBD1 (5 bases). This CDR3 region has 15 residues. V lost 0 bases and J lost 2, with 11 bases in between. From germline, CDR1 is MNHEY and CDR2 SVGAGI.

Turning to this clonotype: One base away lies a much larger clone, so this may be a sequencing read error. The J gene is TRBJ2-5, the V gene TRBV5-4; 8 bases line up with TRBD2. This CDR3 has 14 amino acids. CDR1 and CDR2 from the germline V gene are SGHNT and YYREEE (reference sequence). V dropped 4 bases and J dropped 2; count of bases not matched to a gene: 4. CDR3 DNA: TGTGCCAGCAGCCCCGGGGGGGGTCAAGAGACCCAGTACTTC. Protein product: CASSPGGGQETQYF.

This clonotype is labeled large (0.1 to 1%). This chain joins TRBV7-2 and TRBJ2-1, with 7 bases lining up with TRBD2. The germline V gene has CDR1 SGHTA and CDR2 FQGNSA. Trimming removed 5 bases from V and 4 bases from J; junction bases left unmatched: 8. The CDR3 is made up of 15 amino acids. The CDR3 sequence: CASSLGTTSYNEQFF. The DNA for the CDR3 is TGTGCCAGCAGCCTAGGGACTACCTCTTACAATGAGCAGTTCTTC.

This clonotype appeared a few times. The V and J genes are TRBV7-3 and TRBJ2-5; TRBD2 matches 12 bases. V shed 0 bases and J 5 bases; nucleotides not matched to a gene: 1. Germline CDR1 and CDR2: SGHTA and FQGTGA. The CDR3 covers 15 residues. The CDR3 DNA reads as TGTGCCAGCAGCTTAACGGGGACTAGCGGGGAGACCCAGTACTTC. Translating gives CASSLTGTSGETQYF.

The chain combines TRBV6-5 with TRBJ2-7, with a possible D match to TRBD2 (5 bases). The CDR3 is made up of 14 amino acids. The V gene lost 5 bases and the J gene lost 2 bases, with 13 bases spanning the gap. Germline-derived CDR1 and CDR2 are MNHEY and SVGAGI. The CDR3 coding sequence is TGTGCCAGCAGTGATACGGGGAACCCCTACGAGCAGTACTTC. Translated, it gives CASSDTGNPYEQYF.

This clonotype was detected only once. In nucleotides, the CDR3 is TGTGCCACCAGTGATTTGACAGGGGGCGGAGAGCAGTACTTC. It is translated as CATSDLTGGGEQYF. The chain links TRBV24-1 to TRBJ2-7; TRBD1 matches 9 bases. V gave up 0 bases and J gave up 7 bases; unmatched junction bases: 3. Germline lookup yields CDR1 KGHDR and CDR2 SFDVKD. The CDR3 extends over 14 amino acids.

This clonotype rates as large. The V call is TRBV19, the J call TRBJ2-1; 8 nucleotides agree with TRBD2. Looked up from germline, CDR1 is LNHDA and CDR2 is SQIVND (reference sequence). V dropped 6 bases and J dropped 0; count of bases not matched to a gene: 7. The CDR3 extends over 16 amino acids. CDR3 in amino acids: CASRPLAGLSYNEQFF. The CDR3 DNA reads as TGTGCCAGTAGGCCTCTAGCGGGCCTCTCCTACAATGAGCAGTTCTTC.

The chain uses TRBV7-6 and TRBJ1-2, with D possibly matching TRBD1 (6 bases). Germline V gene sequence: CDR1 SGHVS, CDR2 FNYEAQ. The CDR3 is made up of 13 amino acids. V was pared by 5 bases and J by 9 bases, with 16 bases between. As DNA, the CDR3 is TGTGCCAGCAGCGATTCAGGGGATCCAAGCTACACCTTC. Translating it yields CASSDSGDPSYTF.

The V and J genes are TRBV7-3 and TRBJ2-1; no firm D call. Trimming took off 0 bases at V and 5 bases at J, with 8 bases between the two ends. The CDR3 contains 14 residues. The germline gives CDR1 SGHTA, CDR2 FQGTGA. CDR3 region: CASSLTTLDNEQFF. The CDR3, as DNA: TGTGCCAGCAGCTTAACGACGCTAGACAATGAGCAGTTCTTC.

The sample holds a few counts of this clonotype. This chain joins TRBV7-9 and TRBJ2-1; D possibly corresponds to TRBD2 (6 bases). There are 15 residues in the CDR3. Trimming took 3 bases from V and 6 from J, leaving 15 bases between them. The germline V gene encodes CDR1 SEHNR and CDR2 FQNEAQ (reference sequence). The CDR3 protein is CASSFDTSHLNEQFF. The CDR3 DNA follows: TGTGCCAGCAGCTTCGACACTAGCCATCTCAATGAGCAGTTCTTC.

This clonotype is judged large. CDR3 DNA sequence: TGTGCCAGCAGTTACTCGTTCGGACAGAACTATGGCTACACCTTC. Translating it yields CASSYSFGQNYGYTF. This chain connects TRBV6-5 to TRBJ1-2; D may be TRBD1 (6 bases). CDR3 length: 15 amino acids. Trimming cost V 0 bases and J 2 bases, with 10 bases left between them. Germline-derived CDR1 and CDR2 are MNHEY and SVGAGI.

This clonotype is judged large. The CDR3 coding sequence is TGTGCCAGCAGTGGCTCAGATAACCGAATTCGAGGGAACACCTTC. It codes for CASSGSDNRIRGNTF. The chain joins TRBV6-1 to TRBJ1-2; D uncertain. Trimming removed 4 bases from V and 12 bases from J, with 24 bases in between. From germline, CDR1 is MNHNS and CDR2 SASEGT. CDR3 length: 15 amino acids.